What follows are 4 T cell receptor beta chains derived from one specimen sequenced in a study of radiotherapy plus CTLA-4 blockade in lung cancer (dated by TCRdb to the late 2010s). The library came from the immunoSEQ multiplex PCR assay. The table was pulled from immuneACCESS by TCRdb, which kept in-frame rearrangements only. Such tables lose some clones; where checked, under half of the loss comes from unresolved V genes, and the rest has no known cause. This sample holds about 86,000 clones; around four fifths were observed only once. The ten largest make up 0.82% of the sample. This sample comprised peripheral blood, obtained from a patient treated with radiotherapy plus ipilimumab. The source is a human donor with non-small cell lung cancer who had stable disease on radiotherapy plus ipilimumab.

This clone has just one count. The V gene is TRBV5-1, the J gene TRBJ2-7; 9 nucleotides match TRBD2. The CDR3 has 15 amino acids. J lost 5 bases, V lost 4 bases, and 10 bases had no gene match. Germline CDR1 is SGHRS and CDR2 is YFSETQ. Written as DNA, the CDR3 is TGCGCCAGCAGCAACAGCGGGGGGTATTCCAACGAGCAGTACTTC. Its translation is CASSNSGGYSNEQYF.

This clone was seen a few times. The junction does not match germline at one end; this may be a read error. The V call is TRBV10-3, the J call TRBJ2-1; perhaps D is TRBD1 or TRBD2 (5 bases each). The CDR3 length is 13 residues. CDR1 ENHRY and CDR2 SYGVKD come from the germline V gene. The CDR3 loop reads CAIRDPSFNEQFF. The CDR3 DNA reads TGTGCCATAAGGGACCCCTCCTTCAATGAGCAGTTCTTC.

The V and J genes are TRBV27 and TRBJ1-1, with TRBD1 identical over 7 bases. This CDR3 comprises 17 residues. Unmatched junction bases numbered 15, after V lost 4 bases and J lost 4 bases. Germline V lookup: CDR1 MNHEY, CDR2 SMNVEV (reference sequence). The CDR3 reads CASSWAGDGRGSTEAFF. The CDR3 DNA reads TGTGCCAGCAGTTGGGCAGGGGATGGCAGGGGGAGCACTGAAGCTTTCTTT.

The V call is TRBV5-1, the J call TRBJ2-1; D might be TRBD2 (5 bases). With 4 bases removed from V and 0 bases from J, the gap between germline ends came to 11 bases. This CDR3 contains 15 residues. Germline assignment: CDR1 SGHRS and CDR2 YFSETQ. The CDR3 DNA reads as TGCGCCAGCAGCCGGGCGGGCAGCTCCTACAATGAGCAGTTCTTC. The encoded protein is CASSRAGSSYNEQFF.